Each of the 10 T cell receptor beta chains below was sequenced from the same sample in a study of T-cell memory formation after mild COVID-19. TCRdb re-called the 5' RACE reads through MiXCR, storing one row per CDR3 protein. The table has 300,000 to 400,000 distinct CDR3 sequences, approximately 13% seen once. The sequenced material came from PBMCs or a T cell subset sorted from them (not recorded which). The receptor set was obtained from a man younger than 35 who had mild COVID-19 (a few samples of this study predate the infection). Cell type and time point are not known.

The table lists this clonotype with many counts. The chain links TRBV20-1 to TRBJ1-5; D call uncertain. V shed 6 bases and J shed 0 bases, with 6 bases lying between them. This CDR3 contains 12 residues. Germline values: CDR1 DFQATT, CDR2 SNEGSKA (reference sequence). CDR3 bases: TGCAGTGCGCGGGATAGCAATCAGCCCCAGCATTTT. This sequence encodes CSARDSNQPQHF.

This clonotype occurred many times. V usage is TRBV20-1 and J usage is TRBJ2-1; D not certain. CDR3 length: 15 amino acids. Trimming shortened V by 3 bases and J by 3 bases, and 15 bases separated the two germline ends. CDR1 is DFQATT and CDR2 is SNEGSKA in the germline V gene (reference sequence). DNA for the CDR3: TGCAGTGCTAGGTTCCAGCCATCCGTCTACAATGAGCAGTTCTTC. Translation: CSARFQPSVYNEQFF.

This chain links TRBV29-1 with TRBJ1-2; 9 positions agree with TRBD1. The CDR3 contains 13 residues. Trimming took 5 bases from V and 8 from J; bases not matched to a gene: 9. Per germline, CDR1 SQVTM and CDR2 ANQGSEA. The CDR3 nucleotides are TGCAGCGTTAAAAGGACAGGGGTGGAGGGCTACACCTTC. It specifies CSVKRTGVEGYTF.

This clonotype was found many times. The genes are TRBV7-2 and TRBJ2-3; TRBD2 matches at 7 bases. The CDR3 contains 15 residues. The V and J ends lost 5 bases and 3 bases, in that order; junction bases with no gene match: 8. The germline V gene encodes CDR1 SGHTA and CDR2 FQGNSA. The chain's CDR3 is CASSRSGEGTDTQYF. For the CDR3, the DNA is TGTGCCAGCAGCCGGAGCGGGGAGGGGACAGATACGCAGTATTTT.

V usage is TRBV30 and J usage is TRBJ1-4, with D unresolved. The CDR3 has 14 amino acids. Germline loops: CDR1 GTSNPN, CDR2 SVGIG (reference sequence). The V end was cut by 3 bases, the J end by 7 bases, with 15 bases between. The CDR3 DNA reads as TGTGCCTGGAGCCCTAGTCAGGTCGCTGAAAAACTGTTTTTT. Amino acid sequence: CAWSPSQVAEKLFF.

This clonotype was seen a few times. The chain is built from TRBV7-9 and TRBJ2-3; 8 positions agree with TRBD2. Per germline, CDR1 SEHNR and CDR2 FQNEAQ (reference sequence). Trimming took 5 bases from V and 3 from J; bases not matched to a gene: 7. The CDR3 consists of 15 residues. The CDR3 here is CASSPRGGRTDTQYF. DNA of the CDR3: TGTGCCAGCAGCCCCCGGGGGGGCCGGACAGATACGCAGTATTTT.

This clonotype has a handful of counts. The J gene is TRBJ2-1, the V gene TRBV7-9; no clear D gene. V lost 2 bases to trimming and J lost 5 bases, with 7 bases between them. Germline V lookup: CDR1 SEHNR, CDR2 FQNEAQ (reference sequence). The CDR3 spans 13 residues. The CDR3 loop is CASSLNRNNEQFF. CDR3 bases: TGTGCCAGCAGCTTAAACCGTAACAATGAGCAGTTCTTC.

This clonotype has a handful of counts. This sequence joins TRBV7-9 and TRBJ2-3; tentative D call: TRBD2 (6 bases). V was cut by 8 bases and J by 1 base, with 13 bases left in between. Germline V CDR1 and CDR2: SEHNR, FQNEAQ (reference sequence). The CDR3 runs to 14 residues. In nucleotides, the CDR3 is TGTGCCAGCCGAAGCATAGCGGGCACAGATACGCAGTATTTT. It codes for CASRSIAGTDTQYF.

V gene TRBV28 combines with J gene TRBJ1-4; D is ambiguous. Germline CDR1 MDHEN, CDR2 SYDVKM. V lost 3 bases, J lost 6 bases, and 11 bases lay in between. The CDR3 is 14 amino acids. CDR3 sequence reads: CASSFAGLDEKLFF. The CDR3 DNA is TGTGCCAGCAGTTTCGCGGGCCTGGATGAAAAACTGTTTTTT.

This clonotype was picked up a small number of times. The V call is TRBV5-1, the J call TRBJ1-6; a possible D gene is TRBD1 (6 bases). In germline, CDR1 is SGHRS, CDR2 YFSETQ. The V gene lost 0 bases and the J gene lost 9 bases, with 13 bases spanning the gap. CDR3 length: 15 amino acids. The CDR3 is CASSLDGGAGSPLHF. The DNA for the CDR3 is TGCGCCAGCAGCTTGGATGGGGGCGCGGGTTCACCCCTCCACTTT. The full variable domain, rest sourced from reference TRBV5-1 and TRBJ1-6, is KAGVTQTPRYLIKTRGQQVTLSCSPISGHRSVSWYQQTPGQGLQFLFEYFSETQRNKGNFPGRFSGRQFSNSRSEMNVSTLELGDSALYLCASSLDGGAGSPLHFGNGTRLTVT.